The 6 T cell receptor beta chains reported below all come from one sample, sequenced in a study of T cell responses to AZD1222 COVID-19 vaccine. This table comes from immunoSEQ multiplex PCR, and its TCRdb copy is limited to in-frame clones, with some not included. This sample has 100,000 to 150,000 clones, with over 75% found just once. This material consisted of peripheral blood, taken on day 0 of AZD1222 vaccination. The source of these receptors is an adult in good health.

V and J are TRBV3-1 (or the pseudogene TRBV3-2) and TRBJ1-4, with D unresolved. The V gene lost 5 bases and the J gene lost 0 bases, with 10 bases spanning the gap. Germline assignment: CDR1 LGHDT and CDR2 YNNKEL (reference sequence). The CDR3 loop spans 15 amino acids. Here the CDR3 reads CASSASIATNEKLFF. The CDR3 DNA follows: TGTGCCAGCAGCGCGAGCATTGCAACTAATGAAAAACTGTTTTTT.

As DNA, the CDR3 is TGTGCCAGCAGCCTCCTTGGACTAGGGCGGGGGGAGACCCAGTACTTC. Its translation: CASSLLGLGRGETQYF. The chain combines TRBV3-1 (or the pseudogene TRBV3-2) with TRBJ2-5; 7 bases align to TRBD2. The CDR3 totals 16 residues. The V gene end was trimmed by 4 bases and the J gene end by 5 bases; junction bases not matched to a gene: 13. Germline V lookup: CDR1 LGHDT, CDR2 YNNKEL (reference sequence).

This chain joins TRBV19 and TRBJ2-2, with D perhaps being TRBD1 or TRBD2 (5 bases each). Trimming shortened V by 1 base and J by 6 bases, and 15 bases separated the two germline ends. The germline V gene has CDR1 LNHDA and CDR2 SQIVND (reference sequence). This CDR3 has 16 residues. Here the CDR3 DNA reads TGTGCCAGTAGTATAGTAAGTCGGGGCGCAGCCGGGGAGCTGTTTTTT. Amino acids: CASSIVSRGAAGELFF.

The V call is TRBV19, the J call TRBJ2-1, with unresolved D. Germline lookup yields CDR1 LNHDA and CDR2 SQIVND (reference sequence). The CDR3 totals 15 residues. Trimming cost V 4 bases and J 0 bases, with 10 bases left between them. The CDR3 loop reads CASSTDFISYNEQFF. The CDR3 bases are TGTGCCAGTAGTACCGACTTCATCTCCTACAATGAGCAGTTCTTC.

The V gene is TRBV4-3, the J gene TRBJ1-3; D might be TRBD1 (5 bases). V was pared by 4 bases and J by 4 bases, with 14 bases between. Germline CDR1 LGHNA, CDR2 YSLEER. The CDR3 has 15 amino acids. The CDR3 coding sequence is TGCGCCAGCAGCCCTTCGATCCAGGGAGGAAACACCATATATTTT. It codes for CASSPSIQGGNTIYF.

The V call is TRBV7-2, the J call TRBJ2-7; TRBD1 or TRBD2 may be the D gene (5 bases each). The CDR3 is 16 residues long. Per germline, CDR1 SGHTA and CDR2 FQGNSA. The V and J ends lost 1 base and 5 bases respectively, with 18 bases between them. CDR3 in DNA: TGTGCCAGCAGCTTAGTACTCAGTGGGGCGGGCCACGAGCAGTACTTC. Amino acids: CASSLVLSGAGHEQYF. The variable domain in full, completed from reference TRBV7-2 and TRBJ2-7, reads GAGVSQSPSNKVTEKGKDVELRCDPISGHTALYWYRQSLGQGLEFLIYFQGNSAPDKSGLPSDRFSAERTGGSVSTLTIQRTQQEDSAVYLCASSLVLSGAGHEQYFGPGTRLTVT.